These T cell receptor beta chains were read from a single sample in a study of T cells in Graves' hyperthyroidism and ophthalmopathy. Each CDR3 protein gets one entry after TCRdb re-called the multiplex PCR reads with MiXCR. This table has approximately 400,000 distinct CDR3 sequences, 13% appearing once. The material sequenced was blood. The source is a man aged 25 to 40 with Graves' hyperthyroidism that later progressed to Graves' ophthalmopathy. CDR3s include the opening cysteine and the closing phenylalanine or tryptophan. A D gene is named only where the DNA matches it firmly. Clone sizes are given selectively: once, few, many, or a class where the clone is expanded.

v_call,j_call,clone_size,d_call,cdr3_aa,cdr3_nt
TRBV13,TRBJ2-2,NA,NA,CASSSLQGIGELFF,TGTGCCAGCAGCTCCCTACAGGGAATCGGGGAGCTGTTTTTT
TRBV13,TRBJ2-3,NA,NA,CASSLGRQGVRDTQYF,TGTGCCAGCAGCTTAGGACGGCAGGGTGTCAGAGATACGCAGTATTTT
TRBV6-5,TRBJ1-5,many,NA,CASSYADRSDQPQHF,TGTGCCAGCAGTTACGCAGACAGGAGTGATCAGCCCCAGCATTTT
TRBV9,TRBJ1-4,NA,NA,CASSVGGTTNEKLFF,TGTGCCAGCAGCGTAGGAGGAACAACTAATGAAAAACTGTTTTTT
TRBV6-1,TRBJ2-1,many,NA,CASSYLQGGHEQFF,TGTGCCAGCAGTTACTTACAGGGGGGGCATGAGCAGTTCTTC
TRBV29-1,TRBJ2-7,few,NA,CSVARWVGPTYEQYF,TGCAGCGTTGCGAGGTGGGTAGGTCCGACCTACGAGCAGTACTTC
TRBV5-6,TRBJ1-2,few,NA,CASSFGSAYYGYTF,TGTGCCAGCAGCTTCGGGAGCGCTTACTATGGCTACACCTTC
TRBV11-3,TRBJ1-5,many,TRBD1,CASSTGQGQPQHF,TGTGCCAGCAGCACGGGACAGGGTCAGCCCCAGCATTTT
TRBV29-1,TRBJ1-5,many,TRBD1,CSVSKTGDSNQPQHF,TGCAGCGTCTCTAAGACAGGGGATAGCAATCAGCCCCAGCATTTT
TRBV5-1,TRBJ2-3,many,NA,CASSFSGGPTDTQYF,TGCGCCAGCAGCTTCTCCGGGGGGCCCACAGATACGCAGTATTTT
TRBV13,TRBJ1-1,NA,TRBD1,CASSFDRGNTVAFF,TGTGCCAGCAGCTTTGACAGGGGCAACACTGTAGCTTTCTTT
TRBV18,TRBJ2-7,few,NA,CASSPGVLDEQYF,TGTGCCAGCTCCCCAGGCGTTCTGGACGAGCAGTACTTC
TRBV10-3,TRBJ2-5,many,TRBD1,CAISVEQGTETQYF,TGTGCCATCAGTGTCGAACAGGGGACGGAGACCCAGTACTTC
TRBV27,TRBJ2-7,few,TRBD1,CASRDRGDYSYEQYF,TGTGCCAGCAGAGACAGGGGTGATTACTCCTACGAGCAGTACTTC
TRBV11-3,TRBJ1-6,NA,NA,CASSGVRVGGFLHF,TGTGCCAGCAGTGGGGTCCGGGTAGGAGGTTTCCTCCACTTT
TRBV7-9,TRBJ1-3,many,NA,CASSLVKPGNTIYF,TGTGCCAGCAGCTTAGTAAAGCCCGGAAACACCATATATTTT
TRBV15,TRBJ1-1,NA,NA,CATSRGSHGGRFMNTEAFF,TGTGCCACCAGCAGAGGCTCTCATGGTGGCAGATTCATGAACACTGAAGCTTTCTTT
TRBV10-1,TRBJ1-1,NA,NA,CASSEWSRVTPEAFF,TGCGCCAGCAGTGAATGGAGCAGGGTCACTCCTGAAGCTTTCTTT
TRBV29-1,TRBJ1-5,few,TRBD1,CSVGTGSFKGPQHF,TGCAGCGTTGGGACAGGGAGCTTCAAAGGGCCCCAGCATTTT
TRBV5-6,TRBJ1-5,few,NA,CASSRKGVNLSQHF,TGTGCCAGCAGCAGGAAGGGAGTCAACCTGTCCCAGCATTTT
TRBV9,TRBJ1-2,few,TRBD1,CASSVANRGQGGYTF,TGTGCCAGCAGCGTAGCTAACAGGGGGCAGGGAGGCTACACCTTC
TRBV7-9,TRBJ2-4,few,TRBD1,CASSPSQQGKHRYF,TGTGCCAGCAGCCCGAGTCAACAGGGGAAACATCGGTACTTC